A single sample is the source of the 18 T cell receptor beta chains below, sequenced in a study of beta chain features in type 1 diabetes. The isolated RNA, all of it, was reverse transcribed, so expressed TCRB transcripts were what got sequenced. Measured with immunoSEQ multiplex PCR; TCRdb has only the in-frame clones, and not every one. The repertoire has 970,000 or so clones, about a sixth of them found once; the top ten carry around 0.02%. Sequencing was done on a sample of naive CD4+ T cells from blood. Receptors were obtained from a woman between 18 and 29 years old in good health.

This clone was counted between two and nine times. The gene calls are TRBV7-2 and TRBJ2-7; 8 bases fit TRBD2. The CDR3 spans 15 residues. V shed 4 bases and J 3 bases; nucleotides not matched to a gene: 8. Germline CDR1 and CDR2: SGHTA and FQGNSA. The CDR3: CASSYSSGSNYEQYF. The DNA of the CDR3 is TGTGCCAGCAGCTACTCTAGCGGGTCTAACTACGAGCAGTACTTC.

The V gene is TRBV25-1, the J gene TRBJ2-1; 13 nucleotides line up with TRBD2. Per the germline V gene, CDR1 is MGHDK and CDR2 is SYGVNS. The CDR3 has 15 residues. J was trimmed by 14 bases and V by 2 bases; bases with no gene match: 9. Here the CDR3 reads CASSEPGLAGAEEFF. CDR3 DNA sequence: TGTGCCAGCAGTGAACCCGGACTAGCGGGAGCAGAGGAGTTCTTC.

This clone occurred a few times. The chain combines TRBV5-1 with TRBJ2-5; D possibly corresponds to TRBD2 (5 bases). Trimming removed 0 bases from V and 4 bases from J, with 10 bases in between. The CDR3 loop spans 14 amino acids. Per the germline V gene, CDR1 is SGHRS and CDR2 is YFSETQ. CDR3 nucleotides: TGCGCCAGCAGCTTGGCAAGCGGACCAGAGACCCAGTACTTC. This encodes CASSLASGPETQYF.

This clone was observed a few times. CDR3 bases: TGTGCCAGTAGACCTGAAGTTGCTGGGACCAATGAGCAGTTCTTC. Protein: CASRPEVAGTNEQFF. The V and J genes are TRBV19 and TRBJ2-1, with D tentatively TRBD1 or TRBD2 (5 bases each). In germline, CDR1 is LNHDA, CDR2 SQIVND (reference sequence). The CDR3 extends over 15 amino acids. Trimming stripped 6 bases from V and 6 bases from J, with 18 bases between.

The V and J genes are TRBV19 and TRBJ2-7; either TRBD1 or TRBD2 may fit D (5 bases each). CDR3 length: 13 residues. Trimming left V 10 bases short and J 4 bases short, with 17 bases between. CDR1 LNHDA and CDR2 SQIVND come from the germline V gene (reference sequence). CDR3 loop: CATGRGFSYEQYF. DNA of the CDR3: TGTGCCACCGGCCGGGGCTTTTCGTACGAGCAGTACTTC. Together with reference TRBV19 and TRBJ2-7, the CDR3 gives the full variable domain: DGGITQSPKYLFRKEGQNVTLSCEQNLNHDAMYWYRQDPGQGLRLIYYSQIVNDFQKGDIAEGYSVSREKKESFPLTVTSAQKNPTAFYLCATGRGFSYEQYFGPGTRLTVT.

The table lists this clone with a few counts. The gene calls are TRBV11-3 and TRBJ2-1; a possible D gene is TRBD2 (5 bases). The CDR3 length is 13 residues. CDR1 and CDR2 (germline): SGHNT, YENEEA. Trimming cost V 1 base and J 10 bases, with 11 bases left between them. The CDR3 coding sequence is TGTGCCAGCAGCTTAGCGGGATCGAGAGAGCAGTTCTTC. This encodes CASSLAGSREQFF.

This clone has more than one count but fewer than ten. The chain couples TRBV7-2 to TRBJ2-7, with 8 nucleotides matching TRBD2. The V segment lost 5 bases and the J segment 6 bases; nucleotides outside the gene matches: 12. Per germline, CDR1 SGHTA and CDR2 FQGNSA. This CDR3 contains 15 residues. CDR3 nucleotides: TGTGCCAGCAGCCTAGGCGTCGGACTAGCATTCGAGCAGTACTTC. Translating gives CASSLGVGLAFEQYF.

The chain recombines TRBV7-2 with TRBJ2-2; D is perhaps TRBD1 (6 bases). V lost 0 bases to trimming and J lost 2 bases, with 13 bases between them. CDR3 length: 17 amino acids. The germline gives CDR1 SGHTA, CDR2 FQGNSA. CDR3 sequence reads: CASSLAIGTTNTGELFF. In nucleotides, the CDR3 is TGTGCCAGCAGCTTAGCCATCGGGACAACCAACACCGGGGAGCTGTTTTTT.

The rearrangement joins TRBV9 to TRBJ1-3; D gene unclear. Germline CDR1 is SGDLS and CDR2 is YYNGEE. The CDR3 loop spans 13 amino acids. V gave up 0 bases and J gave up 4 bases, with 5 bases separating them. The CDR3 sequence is CASSVAQGNTIYF. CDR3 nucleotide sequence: TGTGCCAGCAGCGTAGCTCAGGGAAACACCATATATTTT.

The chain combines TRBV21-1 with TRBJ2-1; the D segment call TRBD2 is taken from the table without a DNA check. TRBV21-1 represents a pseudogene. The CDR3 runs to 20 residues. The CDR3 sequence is CASSKVRMGPTSGIHNEQFF. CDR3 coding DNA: TGTGCCAGCAGCAAAGTGAGGATGGGACCGACTAGCGGGATTCACAATGAGCAGTTCTTC.

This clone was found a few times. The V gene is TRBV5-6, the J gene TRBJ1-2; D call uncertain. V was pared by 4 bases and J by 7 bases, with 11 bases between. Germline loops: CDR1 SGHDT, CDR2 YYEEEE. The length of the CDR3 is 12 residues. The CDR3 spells CASSPARGGYTF. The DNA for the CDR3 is TGTGCCAGCAGCCCGGCGCGGGGTGGCTACACCTTC.

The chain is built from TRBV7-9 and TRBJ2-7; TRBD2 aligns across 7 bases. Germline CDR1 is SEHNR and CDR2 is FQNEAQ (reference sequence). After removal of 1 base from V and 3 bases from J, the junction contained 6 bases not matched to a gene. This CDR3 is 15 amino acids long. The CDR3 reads CASSLGPGTIYEQYF. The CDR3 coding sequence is TGTGCCAGCAGCTTAGGACCCGGGACTATCTACGAGCAGTACTTC.

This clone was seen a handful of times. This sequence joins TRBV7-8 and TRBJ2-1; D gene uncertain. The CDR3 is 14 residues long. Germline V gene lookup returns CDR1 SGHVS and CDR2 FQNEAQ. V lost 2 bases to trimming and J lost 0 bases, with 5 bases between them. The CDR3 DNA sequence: TGTGCCAGCAGCTTAAAAGACTCCTACAATGAGCAGTTCTTC. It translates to CASSLKDSYNEQFF.

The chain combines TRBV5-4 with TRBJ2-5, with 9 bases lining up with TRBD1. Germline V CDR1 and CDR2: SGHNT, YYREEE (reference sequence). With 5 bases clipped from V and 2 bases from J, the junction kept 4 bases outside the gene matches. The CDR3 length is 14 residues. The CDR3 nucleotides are TGTGCCAGCAGTACGGGACAGGGACAAGAGACCCAGTACTTC. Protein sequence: CASSTGQGQETQYF.

The CDR3 protein is CASSVLVAPNEQFF. The DNA for the CDR3 is TGTGCCAGCAGCGTATTGGTAGCCCCCAATGAGCAGTTCTTC. This chain connects TRBV9 to TRBJ2-1; D not certain. Germline V gene data show CDR1 as SGDLS and CDR2 as YYNGEE. Between the trimmed V and J ends, which lost 1 base and 6 bases, there was a span of 11 bases. The CDR3 spans 14 residues.

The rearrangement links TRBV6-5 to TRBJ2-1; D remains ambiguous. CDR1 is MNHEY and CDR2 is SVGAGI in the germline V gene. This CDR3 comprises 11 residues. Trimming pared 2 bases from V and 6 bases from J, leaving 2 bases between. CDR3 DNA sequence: TGTGCCAGCAGTTACCCCAATGAGCAGTTCTTC. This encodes CASSYPNEQFF.

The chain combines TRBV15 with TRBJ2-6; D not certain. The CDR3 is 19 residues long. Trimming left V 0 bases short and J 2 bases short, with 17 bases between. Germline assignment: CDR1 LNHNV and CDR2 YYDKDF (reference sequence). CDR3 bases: TGTGCCACCAGCAGAGATCGCGCCCCGTCTTCCACTGGGGCCAACGTCCTGACTTTC. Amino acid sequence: CATSRDRAPSSTGANVLTF.

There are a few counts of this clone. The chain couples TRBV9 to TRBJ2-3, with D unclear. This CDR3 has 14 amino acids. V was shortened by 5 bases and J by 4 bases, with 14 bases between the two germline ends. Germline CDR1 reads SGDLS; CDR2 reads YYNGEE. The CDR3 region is CASSFGTPPDTQYF. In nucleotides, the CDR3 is TGTGCCAGCAGTTTCGGCACCCCACCAGATACGCAGTATTTT.